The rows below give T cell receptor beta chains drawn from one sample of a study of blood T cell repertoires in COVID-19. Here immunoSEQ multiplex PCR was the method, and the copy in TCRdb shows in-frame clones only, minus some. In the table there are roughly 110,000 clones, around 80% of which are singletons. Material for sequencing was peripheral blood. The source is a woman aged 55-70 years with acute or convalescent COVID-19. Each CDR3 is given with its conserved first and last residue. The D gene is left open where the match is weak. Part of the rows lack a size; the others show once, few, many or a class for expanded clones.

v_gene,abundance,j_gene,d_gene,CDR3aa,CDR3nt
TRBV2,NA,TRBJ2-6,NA,CASRAWGANVLTF,TGTGCCAGCAGGGCATGGGGGGCCAACGTCCTGACTTTC
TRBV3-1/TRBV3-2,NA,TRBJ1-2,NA,CASSQEWLFNYGYTF,TGTGCCAGCAGCCAAGAATGGCTGTTTAACTATGGCTACACCTTC
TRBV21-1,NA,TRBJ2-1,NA,CASSNSSGGTINNEQFF,TGTGCCAGCAGCAACTCTAGCGGTGGGACCATAAACAATGAGCAGTTCTTC
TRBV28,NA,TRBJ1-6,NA,CASSLRSDSPLHF,TGTGCCAGCAGTTTACGGTCTGATTCACCCCTCCACTTT
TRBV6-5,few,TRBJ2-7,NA,CASSRLYSYEQYF,TGTGCCAGCAGCAGGCTCTACTCCTACGAGCAGTACTTC
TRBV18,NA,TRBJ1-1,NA,CASSPSGGRMNTEAFF,TGTGCCAGCTCACCGTCGGGGGGACGGATGAACACTGAAGCTTTCTTT
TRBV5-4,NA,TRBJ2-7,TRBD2,CASSLAGGPREQYF,TGTGCCAGCAGTCTAGCGGGGGGGCCGCGGGAGCAGTACTTC
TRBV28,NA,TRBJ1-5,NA,CASSLRQGRNQPQHF,TGTGCCAGCAGTTTAAGGCAGGGTCGCAATCAGCCCCAGCATTTT
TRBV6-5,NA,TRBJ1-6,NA,CASSLATVNSPLHF,TGTGCCAGCAGTTTAGCGACGGTGAATTCACCCCTCCACTTT
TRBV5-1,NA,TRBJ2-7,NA,CASSFQGGTAGEQYF,TGCGCCAGCAGCTTCCAGGGTGGAACGGCTGGCGAGCAGTACTTC
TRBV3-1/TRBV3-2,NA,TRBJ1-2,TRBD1,CASSQGQGVHYGYTF,TGTGCCAGCAGCCAAGGACAGGGAGTGCACTATGGCTACACCTTC
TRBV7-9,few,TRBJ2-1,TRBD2,CASSFSGLAGDEQFF,TGTGCCAGCAGCTTCTCAGGACTAGCGGGAGATGAGCAGTTCTTC
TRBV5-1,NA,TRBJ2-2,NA,CASSWATNTGELFF,TGCGCCAGCAGCTGGGCCACGAACACCGGGGAGCTGTTTTTT
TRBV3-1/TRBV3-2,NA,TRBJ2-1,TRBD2,CASSQDAGLPYNEQFF,TGTGCCAGCAGCCAAGATGCGGGACTACCCTACAATGAGCAGTTCTTC
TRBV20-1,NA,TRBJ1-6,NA,CSAGGNSPLHF,TGCAGTGCTGGGGGGAATTCACCCCTCCACTTT
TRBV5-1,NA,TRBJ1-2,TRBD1,CASSLAPTGGAGYGYTF,TGCGCCAGCAGCTTAGCCCCTACAGGGGGCGCCGGCTATGGCTACACCTTC
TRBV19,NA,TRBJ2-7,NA,CASSRDSGYEQYF,TGTGCCAGTAGTAGGGACAGCGGGTACGAGCAGTACTTC
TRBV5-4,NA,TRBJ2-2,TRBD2,CASSGKAGGLNTGELFF,TGTGCCAGCAGCGGCAAGGCGGGGGGTCTGAACACCGGGGAGCTGTTTTTT
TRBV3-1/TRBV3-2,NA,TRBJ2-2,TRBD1,CASSPRDRAGELFF,TGTGCCAGCAGCCCCCGGGACAGGGCCGGGGAGCTGTTTTTT
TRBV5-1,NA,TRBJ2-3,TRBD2,CASSLVPGLAGSDTQYF,TGCGCCAGCAGCTTGGTCCCGGGACTAGCGGGATCAGATACGCAGTATTTT
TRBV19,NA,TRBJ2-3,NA,CASSGAGENTDTQYF,TGTGCCAGTAGTGGCGCGGGTGAGAATACAGATACGCAGTATTTT
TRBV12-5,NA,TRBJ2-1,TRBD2,CASGLVGSTRGGPYNEQFF,TGTGCTAGTGGTTTGGTAGGCTCCACGCGGGGGGGCCCCTACAATGAGCAGTTCTTC
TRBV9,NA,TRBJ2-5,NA,CASSVTGTYQETQYF,TGTGCCAGCAGCGTAACAGGGACGTACCAAGAGACCCAGTACTTC
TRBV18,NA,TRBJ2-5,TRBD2,CASSPRLAGREETQYF,TGTGCCAGCTCACCACGACTAGCGGGAAGAGAGGAGACCCAGTACTTC
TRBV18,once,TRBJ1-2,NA,CASSPLGASGYTF,TGTGCCAGCTCACCACTGGGGGCAAGTGGCTACACCTTC
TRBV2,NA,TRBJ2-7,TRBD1,CASSRDSASYEQYF,TGTGCCAGCAGTAGGGACAGCGCATCCTACGAGCAGTACTTC